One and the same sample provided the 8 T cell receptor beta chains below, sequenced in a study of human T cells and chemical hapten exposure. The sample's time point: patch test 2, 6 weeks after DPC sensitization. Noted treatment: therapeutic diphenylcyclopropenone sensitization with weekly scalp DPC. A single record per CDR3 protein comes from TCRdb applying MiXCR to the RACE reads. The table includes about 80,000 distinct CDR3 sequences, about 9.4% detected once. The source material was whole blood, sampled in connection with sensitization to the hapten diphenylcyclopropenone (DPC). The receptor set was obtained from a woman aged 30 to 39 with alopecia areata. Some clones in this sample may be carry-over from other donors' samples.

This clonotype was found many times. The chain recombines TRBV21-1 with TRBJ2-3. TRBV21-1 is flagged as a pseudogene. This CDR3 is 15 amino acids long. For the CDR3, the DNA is TGTGCCAGCAGCAAGGCGAAGGGAAGCACAGATACGCAGTATTTT. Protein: CASSKAKGSTDTQYF.

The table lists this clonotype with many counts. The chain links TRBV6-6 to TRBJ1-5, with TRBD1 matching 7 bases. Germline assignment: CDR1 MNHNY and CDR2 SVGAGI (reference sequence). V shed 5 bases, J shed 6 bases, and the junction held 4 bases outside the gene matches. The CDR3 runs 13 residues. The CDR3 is CASSRGDSQPQHF. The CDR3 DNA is TGTGCCAGCAGTCGCGGGGACAGTCAGCCCCAGCATTTT.

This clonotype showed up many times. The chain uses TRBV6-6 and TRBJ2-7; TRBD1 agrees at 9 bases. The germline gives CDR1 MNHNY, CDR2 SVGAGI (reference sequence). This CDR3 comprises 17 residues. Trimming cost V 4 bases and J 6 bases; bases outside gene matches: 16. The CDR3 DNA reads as TGTGCCAGCAGTTTGAACCTTCCGGGACAGGGAAGTTTCGAGCAGTACTTC. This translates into CASSLNLPGQGSFEQYF.

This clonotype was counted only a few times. CDR3 DNA sequence: TGCAGTGCCCCGACGGGGGGACCAGAAGCTTTCTTT. It translates to CSAPTGGPEAFF. The V call is TRBV20-1, the J call TRBJ1-1; maybe TRBD1 (5 bases). Trimming cost V 6 bases and J 8 bases, with 16 bases left between them. This CDR3 is 12 amino acids long. Germline V gives CDR1 DFQATT, CDR2 SNEGSKA (reference sequence).

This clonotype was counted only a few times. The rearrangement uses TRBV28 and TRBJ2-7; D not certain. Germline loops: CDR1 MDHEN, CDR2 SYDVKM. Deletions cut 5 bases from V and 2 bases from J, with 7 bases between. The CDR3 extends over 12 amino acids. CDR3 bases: TGTGCCAGCAGTCTGTTTACCTACGAGCAGTACTTC. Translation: CASSLFTYEQYF.

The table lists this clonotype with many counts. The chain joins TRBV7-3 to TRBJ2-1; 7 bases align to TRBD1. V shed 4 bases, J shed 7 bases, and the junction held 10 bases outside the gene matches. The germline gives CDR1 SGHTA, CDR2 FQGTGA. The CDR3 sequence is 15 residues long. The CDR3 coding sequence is TGTGCCAGCAGCTCGATCGGGACAGAACTTAATGAGCAGTTCTTC. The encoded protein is CASSSIGTELNEQFF.

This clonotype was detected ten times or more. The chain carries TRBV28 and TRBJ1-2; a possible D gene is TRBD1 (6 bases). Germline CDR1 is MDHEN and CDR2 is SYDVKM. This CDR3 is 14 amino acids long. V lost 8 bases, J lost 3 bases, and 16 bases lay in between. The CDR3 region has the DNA TGTGCCAGCGGCTCCGGACAGTCCTACTATGGCTACACCTTC. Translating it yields CASGSGQSYYGYTF.

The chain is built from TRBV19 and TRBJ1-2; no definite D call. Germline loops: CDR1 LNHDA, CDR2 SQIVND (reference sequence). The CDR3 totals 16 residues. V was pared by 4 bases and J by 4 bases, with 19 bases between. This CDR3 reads CASSTVRRTTTYGYTF. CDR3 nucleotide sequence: TGTGCCAGTAGTACTGTTAGGCGTACTACTACCTATGGCTACACCTTC.